This is a list of T cell receptor beta chains from one sample in a study of OX40 agonist ivuxolimab in advanced cancers. Sequencing was performed with immunoSEQ multiplex PCR; in TCRdb, only in-frame clones are kept and a portion is missing. The sample has some 94,000 clones; 80% to 95% are singletons. Sequencing was performed on CD4+ or CD8+ T cells sorted from blood, taken in a trial of the OX40 agonist ivuxolimab. These receptors originate from an adult with an advanced solid tumor such as melanoma, head and neck, liver or kidney cancer. CDR3s include the opening cysteine and the closing phenylalanine or tryptophan. D genes are given only for firm matches. The size of a clone is reported for some rows only, either as once, few or many, or as a class for expanded clones.

J gene	V gene	D gene	clone size	CDR3 DNA	CDR3 protein
TRBJ2-1	TRBV7-8	.	.	TGTGCCAGCAGCTTAACGGGGGGCCAATATTTGAGTGAGCAGTTCTTC	CASSLTGGQYLSEQFF
TRBJ2-1	TRBV4-3	TRBD1	.	TGCGCCAGCAGCCAAGGACAGGGGGCTGTGGATGAGCAGTTCTTC	CASSQGQGAVDEQFF
TRBJ1-2	TRBV19	.	.	TGTGCCAGTAGTATCAGGGGAGATGGCTACACCTTC	CASSIRGDGYTF
TRBJ2-5	TRBV13	.	.	TGTGCCAGCAGCCCTTCGTACGGGGAAGAGACCCAGTACTTC	CASSPSYGEETQYF
TRBJ2-3	TRBV9	.	.	TGTGCCAGCAGCGTACTAGCGACCCTCCGCGATACGCAGTATTTT	CASSVLATLRDTQYF
TRBJ2-5	TRBV27	.	.	TGTGCCAGCAGCAGGATCACCCAAGAGACCCAGTACTTC	CASSRITQETQYF
TRBJ2-7	TRBV27	.	.	TGTGCCAGCAGTTTATCCGGGGGAGCTGCGCCCTACGAGCAGTACTTC	CASSLSGGAAPYEQYF
TRBJ2-1	TRBV29-1	.	.	TGCAGCGTTGGGCTAGGAAGCTCCTACAATGAGCAGTTCTTC	CSVGLGSSYNEQFF
TRBJ2-5	TRBV2	.	.	TGTGCCAGCAGTGACCCTCCGATAGAGACCCAGTACTTC	CASSDPPIETQYF
TRBJ2-7	TRBV19	.	.	TGTGCCAGTAGTATGGCGGCTAGCTCCTACGAGCAGTACTTC	CASSMAASSYEQYF
TRBJ2-1	TRBV7-2	.	.	TGTGCCAGCAGCTTAGGTGGGGATGAGCAGTTCTTC	CASSLGGDEQFF
TRBJ1-5	TRBV12-5	TRBD1	.	TGTGCTAGTGGTTTGGTGCAAAGGACAGGAAGCAATCAGCCCCAGCATTTT	CASGLVQRTGSNQPQHF
TRBJ2-7	TRBV9	TRBD2	.	TGTGCCAGCAGCCCCCACCCCGGGGGGGACTACGAGCAGTACTTC	CASSPHPGGDYEQYF
TRBJ2-3	TRBV1	.	.	TGCACCACCGCGACTAGTACCCGCACAGATACGCAGTATTTT	CTTATSTRTDTQYF
TRBJ1-5	TRBV11-2	TRBD1	.	TGTGCCAGCAGCTACGGGACAGGGGGCAATCAGCCCCAGCATTTT	CASSYGTGGNQPQHF
TRBJ1-1	TRBV4-1	TRBD1	few	TGCGCCAGCAGAACGACAGGGGCTGAAGCTTTCTTT	CASRTTGAEAFF
TRBJ2-2	TRBV4-1	.	.	TGCGCCAGCAGCCAAGTTGGATCAGGAAGCAGGACCGGGGAGCTGTTTTTT	CASSQVGSGSRTGELFF
TRBJ1-2	TRBV5-8	TRBD1	.	TGTGCCAGCAGTTTACAGGGGTCCCCCTATGGCTACACCTTC	CASSLQGSPYGYTF
TRBJ2-2	TRBV28	.	.	TGTGCCAGCAGTTTTCTGGACATGAGCACCGGGGAGCTGTTTTTT	CASSFLDMSTGELFF
TRBJ1-2	TRBV6-5	TRBD1	.	TGTGCCAGCAGTTCCAGGGGGTTGGGGTATGGCTACACCTTC	CASSSRGLGYGYTF
TRBJ2-1	TRBV29-1	TRBD1	.	TGCAGCGTTGAAGATTGGGGACAGGGTAACCCCAACAATGAGCAGTTCTTC	CSVEDWGQGNPNNEQFF
TRBJ2-5	TRBV10-3	TRBD1	.	TGTGCCATCAGTGCCCCAACTCGACAGGGTACCCCCCAGCAAGAGACCCAGTACTTC	CAISAPTRQGTPQQETQYF
TRBJ2-1	TRBV7-9	.	.	TGTGCCAGCAGGGGACCCTCTTATAGTAATGAGCAGTTCTTC	CASRGPSYSNEQFF
TRBJ2-7	TRBV27	.	.	TGTGCCAGCAGTCCAGGGTCGGCCTACGAGCAGTACTTC	CASSPGSAYEQYF
TRBJ2-1	TRBV5-1	.	once	TGCGCCAGCAGCTTGGAGTTATCCTACAATGAGCAGTTCTTC	CASSLELSYNEQFF
TRBJ2-1	TRBV7-3	.	.	TGTGCCAGCAGCTCTTGGGAGGGACACTCCTACAATGAGCAGTTCTTC	CASSSWEGHSYNEQFF
TRBJ2-2	TRBV5-1	.	once	TGCGCCAGCAGCCCGGCCCCTTATCAGGGATCGAACACCGGGGAGCTGTTTTTT	CASSPAPYQGSNTGELFF
TRBJ2-3	TRBV28	.	.	TGTGCCAGCAGTTTTGTCGATCGGGCAGGCGACACAGATACGCAGTATTTT	CASSFVDRAGDTDTQYF